The source of this T cell receptor (beta chain) is a study of T cell changes during pregnancy in multiple sclerosis. Sequenced by immunoSEQ multiplex PCR; TCRdb stores in-frame clones only, minus some. Here the sample spans roughly 49,000 clones, 85% to 95% being singletons. Germline values: CDR1 DFQATT, CDR2 SNEGSKA (reference sequence). CDR3 length: 10 amino acids. Trimming stripped 3 bases from V and 3 bases from J, with 3 bases between. The V call is TRBV20-1, the J call TRBJ2-7; D not certain. The source material was CD4+ T cells from peripheral blood mononuclear cells, sampled in the second trimester of pregnancy. The source is a female donor with multiple sclerosis, enrolled in a pregnancy study. As DNA, the CDR3 is TGCAGTGCTAGCGTCTACGAGCAGTACTTC. Encoded protein: CSASVYEQYF.